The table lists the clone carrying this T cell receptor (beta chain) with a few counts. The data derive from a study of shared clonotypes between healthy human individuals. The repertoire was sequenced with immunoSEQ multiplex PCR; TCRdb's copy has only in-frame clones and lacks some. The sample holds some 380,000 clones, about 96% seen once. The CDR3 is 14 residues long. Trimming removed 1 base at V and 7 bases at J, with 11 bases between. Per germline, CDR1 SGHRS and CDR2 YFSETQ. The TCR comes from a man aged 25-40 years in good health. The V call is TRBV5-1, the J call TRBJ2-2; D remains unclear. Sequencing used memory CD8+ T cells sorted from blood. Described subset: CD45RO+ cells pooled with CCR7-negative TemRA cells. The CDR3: CASSLTRSGGELFF. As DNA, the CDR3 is TGCGCCAGCAGCTTGACAAGGTCAGGCGGGGAGCTGTTTTTT.